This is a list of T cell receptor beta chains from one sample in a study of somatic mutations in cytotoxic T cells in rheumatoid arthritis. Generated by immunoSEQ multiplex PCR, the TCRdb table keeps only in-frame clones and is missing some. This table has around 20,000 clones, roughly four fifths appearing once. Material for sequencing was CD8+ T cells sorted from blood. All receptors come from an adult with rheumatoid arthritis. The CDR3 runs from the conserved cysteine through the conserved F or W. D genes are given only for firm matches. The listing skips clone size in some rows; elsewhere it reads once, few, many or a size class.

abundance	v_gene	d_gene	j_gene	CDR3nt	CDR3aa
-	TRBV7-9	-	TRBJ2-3	TGTGCCAGCAGCCTCCGTTTGGAGCGAGATACGCAGTATTTT	CASSLRLERDTQYF
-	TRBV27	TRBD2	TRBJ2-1	TGTGCCAGCAGTTACGGGAGGGGGGATGAGCAGTTCTTC	CASSYGRGDEQFF
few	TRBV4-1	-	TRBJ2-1	TGCGCCAGCAGCCGTGGCCCCCATGAGCAGTTCTTC	CASSRGPHEQFF
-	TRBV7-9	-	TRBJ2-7	TGTGCCAGCAGTCCGACAGAGCCCCCAGGCTACGAGCAGTACTTC	CASSPTEPPGYEQYF
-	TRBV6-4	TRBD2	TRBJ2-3	TGTGCCAGCAGTACGAGCGGGAGTGCAGATACGCAGTATTTT	CASSTSGSADTQYF
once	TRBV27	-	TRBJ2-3	TGTGCCAGCAGTTTTCGACTCGGTACAGATACGCAGTATTTT	CASSFRLGTDTQYF
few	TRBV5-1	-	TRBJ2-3	TGCGCCAGCAGCTCCAGACCCCCGGGGACAGATACGCAGTATTTT	CASSSRPPGTDTQYF
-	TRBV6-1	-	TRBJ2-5	TGTGCCAGCAGTGAATGGGGTCCGGAGGAAGAGACCCAGTACTTC	CASSEWGPEEETQYF
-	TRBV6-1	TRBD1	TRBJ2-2	TGTGCCATTTCGGACAGGGTGAACACCGGGGAGCTGTTTTTT	CAISDRVNTGELFF
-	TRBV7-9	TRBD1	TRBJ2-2	TGTGCCAGCAGCCCTCCGGGACAGGGGGCCCCCGGGGAGCTGTTTTTT	CASSPPGQGAPGELFF
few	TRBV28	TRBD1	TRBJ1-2	TGTGCCAGCAGATTAAAACAGGGGGCGCGGGGCTACACCTTC	CASRLKQGARGYTF
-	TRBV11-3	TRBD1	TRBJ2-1	TGTGCCAGCAGCTCCTCGGACAGGGGGCTAGCCAATGAGCAGTTCTTC	CASSSSDRGLANEQFF
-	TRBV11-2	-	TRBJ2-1	TGTGCCAGCAGTTACAATGAGCAGTTCTTC	CASSYNEQFF
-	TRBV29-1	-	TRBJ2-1	TGCAGCGCCTCCCAGGGGAACAATGAGCAGTTCTTC	CSASQGNNEQFF
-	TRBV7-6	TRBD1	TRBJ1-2	TGTGCCAGCAGCTTTGGCCCCCGGGGGGACAGCCACTTC	CASSFGPRGDSHF
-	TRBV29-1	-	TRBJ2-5	TGCAGCGTTGAGGAAGGGGGGGGGCGAGGAGAGACCCAGTACTTC	CSVEEGGGRGETQYF
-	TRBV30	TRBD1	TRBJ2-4	TGTGCCTGGAGGGATATAAACAGGGGGCCGACAATGGCCAAAAACATTCAGTACTTC	CAWRDINRGPTMAKNIQYF